These T cell receptor beta chains were read from a single sample in a study of T cells in localized non-small cell lung cancer. TCRdb's copy holds only in-frame clones and misses some; the assay was immunoSEQ multiplex PCR. The top ten clones hold roughly 4.8% of a sample with 25,000 to 30,000 clones, about 86% of them seen once. The specimen was peripheral blood mononuclear cells, collected before any cancer treatment. These receptors came from a man aged 40 to 70 with stage III lung adenocarcinoma. Each CDR3 is given with its conserved first and last residue. D genes are given only for firm matches. Clone sizes are given selectively: once, few, many, or a class where the clone is expanded.

clone_size	j_call	v_call	d_call	cdr3_aa	cdr3_nt
.	TRBJ2-5	TRBV25-1	TRBD1	CASSDWTGAKETQYF	TGTGCCAGCAGTGACTGGACAGGGGCTAAAGAGACCCAGTACTTC
.	TRBJ2-1	TRBV11-2	TRBD2	CASSFSSQAGGSHEQFF	TGTGCCAGCAGCTTCAGCAGCCAAGCGGGGGGCTCCCATGAGCAGTTCTTC
.	TRBJ2-1	TRBV28	.	CASSLGTLRGSYNEQFF	TGTGCCAGCAGTTTAGGGACACTTAGGGGGTCCTACAATGAGCAGTTCTTC
few	TRBJ2-4	TRBV2	.	CASTGLAKNIQYF	TGTGCCAGCACGGGGTTGGCCAAAAACATTCAGTACTTC
.	TRBJ2-1	TRBV5-6	.	CASSLQNYNEQFF	TGTGCCAGCAGCTTACAGAATTACAATGAGCAGTTCTTC
.	TRBJ1-6	TRBV5-6	.	CASSLVGNSPLHF	TGTGCCAGCAGCTTGGTAGGGAATTCACCCCTCCACTTT
once	TRBJ2-5	TRBV19	TRBD2	CASSSLAGYQETQYF	TGTGCCAGTAGTTCCCTAGCGGGGTATCAAGAGACCCAGTACTTC
.	TRBJ1-5	TRBV28	.	CASSLLPGPGKRPQHF	TGTGCCAGCAGTTTATTACCGGGGCCGGGAAAACGGCCCCAGCATTTT
.	TRBJ2-7	TRBV30	.	CAWSATDGYEQYF	TGTGCCTGGAGCGCCACGGACGGCTACGAGCAGTACTTC
.	TRBJ2-1	TRBV5-1	TRBD1	CASSTGQGASDEQFF	TGCGCCAGCAGCACGGGACAGGGGGCGTCCGATGAGCAGTTCTTC
.	TRBJ2-2	TRBV5-6	TRBD1	CASSFGTGTVNTGELFF	TGTGCCAGCAGCTTCGGCACCGGGACAGTGAACACCGGGGAGCTGTTTTTT
.	TRBJ1-3	TRBV6-1	.	CASSEARGNTIYF	TGTGCCAGCAGTGAAGCTCGGGGAAACACCATATATTTT
.	TRBJ1-5	TRBV2	TRBD1	CASSEGQDSQPQHF	TGTGCCAGCAGTGAGGGACAGGATAGTCAGCCCCAGCATTTT
.	TRBJ2-1	TRBV7-9	.	CASSFNYNEQFF	TGTGCCAGCAGCTTTAATTACAATGAGCAGTTCTTC
.	TRBJ1-4	TRBV19	.	CATRVTGMGEKLFF	TGTGCCACCCGTGTAACAGGGATGGGGGAAAAACTGTTTTTT
.	TRBJ2-1	TRBV27	.	CASSLSMAWYNEQFF	TGTGCCAGCAGTTTATCGATGGCGTGGTACAATGAGCAGTTCTTC
few	TRBJ1-2	TRBV27	.	CASRAGLGYTF	TGTGCCAGCAGGGCAGGGCTTGGCTACACCTTC
once	TRBJ2-1	TRBV28	TRBD2	CASRQSGGLVNEQFF	TGTGCCAGCAGACAAAGCGGGGGCCTTGTAAATGAGCAGTTCTTC
.	TRBJ2-5	TRBV9	.	CASSVGQGETQYF	TGTGCCAGCAGCGTAGGCCAGGGTGAGACCCAGTACTTC
.	TRBJ1-6	TRBV9	.	CASSVDENSPLHF	TGTGCCAGCAGCGTAGATGAGAATTCACCCCTCCACTTT
.	TRBJ1-6	TRBV5-1	TRBD1	CASSSGQGTHNSPLHF	TGCGCCAGCAGCTCCGGACAGGGCACGCATAATTCACCCCTCCACTTT
.	TRBJ1-2	TRBV27	.	CASSPSRDVYGYTF	TGTGCCAGCAGCCCCTCCCGGGACGTCTATGGCTACACCTTC
.	TRBJ2-3	TRBV11-1	.	CASSWTVELSQYF	TGTGCCAGCAGCTGGACAGTGGAACTGTCGCAGTATTTT
.	TRBJ1-4	TRBV28	.	CASTGNSGYNEKLFF	TGTGCCAGCACGGGCAATTCGGGTTATAATGAAAAACTGTTTTTT
few	TRBJ1-5	TRBV4-1	TRBD1	CASSQNDLSTGREQPQHF	TGCGCCAGCAGCCAAAATGATCTATCGACAGGGAGAGAACAGCCCCAGCATTTT
.	TRBJ2-3	TRBV5-1	.	CASSAGTTTDTQYF	TGCGCCAGCAGCGCAGGGACAACCACAGATACGCAGTATTTT
.	TRBJ1-6	TRBV4-1	TRBD1	CASSQGFAGQRQSPLHF	TGCGCCAGCAGCCAAGGATTCGCGGGACAGAGGCAATCACCCCTCCACTTT
few	TRBJ1-1	TRBV14	.	CASRDWLNTEAFF	TGTGCCAGCAGGGATTGGTTGAACACTGAAGCTTTCTTT
.	TRBJ2-1	TRBV13	TRBD2	CASNLRTSTSYNEQFF	TGTGCCAGCAACCTCCGGACTAGCACCTCCTACAATGAGCAGTTCTTC
.	TRBJ2-1	TRBV13	.	CASSRAGASYNEQFF	TGTGCCAGCAGCAGGGCGGGGGCCTCCTACAATGAGCAGTTCTTC
.	TRBJ2-1	TRBV9	TRBD2	CASSVGGGTSYNEQFF	TGTGCCAGCAGCGTAGGCGGGGGGACGTCCTACAATGAGCAGTTCTTC
.	TRBJ1-1	TRBV27	.	CASSPGYHTEAFF	TGTGCCAGCAGTCCAGGGTACCACACTGAAGCTTTCTTT
.	TRBJ2-5	TRBV2	.	CASSDDGRAGETQYF	TGTGCCAGCAGTGATGACGGCAGGGCAGGGGAGACCCAGTACTTC
.	TRBJ2-3	TRBV18	.	CASSYGGTVSDTQYF	TGTGCCAGCTCATACGGGGGAACGGTATCAGATACGCAGTATTTT
few	TRBJ1-2	TRBV27	TRBD1	CASRSTGQPYGYTF	TGTGCCAGCAGGTCGACAGGGCAACCCTATGGCTACACCTTC
.	TRBJ1-4	TRBV30	.	CAWSPGLTNEKLFF	TGTGCCTGGAGTCCCGGTTTAACTAATGAAAAACTGTTTTTT
few	TRBJ2-1	TRBV10-3	.	CAISAVYNEQFF	TGTGCCATCAGTGCGGTTTACAATGAGCAGTTCTTC
.	TRBJ1-3	TRBV5-1	.	CASSLEQGPSGNTIYF	TGCGCCAGCAGCTTGGAGCAGGGACCCTCTGGAAACACCATATATTTT
.	TRBJ2-7	TRBV28	.	CASSSITDTPYEQYF	TGTGCCAGCAGTAGTATAACTGATACTCCCTACGAGCAGTACTTC
.	TRBJ2-1	TRBV14	TRBD2	CASSLTSGRGSEQFF	TGTGCCAGCAGCCTAACTAGCGGGAGGGGTTCCGAGCAGTTCTTC